These T cell receptor beta chains were read from a single sample in a study of T-cell memory formation after mild COVID-19. TCRdb ran MiXCR on the 5' RACE reads and lists one entry per CDR3 protein. The profile shows approximately 570,000 distinct CDR3 sequences, more than 15% of them singletons. The sequencing sample was made of PBMCs or a T cell subset sorted from them (not recorded which). The receptor source for this set is an adult woman who had mild COVID-19 (a few samples of this study predate the infection). Cell type and time point are not known. Each CDR3 is given with its conserved first and last residue. The D gene is left open where the match is weak. A clone size is listed for some rows: how often the clone was seen (once, few, many), or a class if it is expanded.

14 TRBJ2-1 - - TRBV24-1 CATSDLSRNNEQFF TGTGCCACCAGTGATTTGTCCAGGAACAATGAGCAGTTCTTC
16 TRBJ2-2 few - TRBV12-3/TRBV12-4 CASSLGYEGGTGELFF TGTGCCAGCAGTTTAGGTTATGAGGGTGGCACCGGGGAGCTGTTTTTT
14 TRBJ2-3 once TRBD2 TRBV5-4 CASSLFAGADTQYF TGTGCCAGCAGCTTGTTTGCGGGGGCAGATACGCAGTATTTT
17 TRBJ1-1 few - TRBV20-1 CSARLLASPRMSTEAFF TGCAGTGCTAGACTCCTCGCCAGCCCACGGATGAGCACTGAAGCTTTCTTT
15 TRBJ2-1 once TRBD2 TRBV5-6 CASSLAGLARNEQFF TGTGCCAGCAGCTTAGCGGGACTAGCGAGAAATGAGCAGTTCTTC
17 TRBJ2-3 - - TRBV4-2 CASSQSPAGLVADTQYF TGTGCCAGCAGCCAATCCCCCGCGGGGTTGGTAGCAGATACGCAGTATTTT
14 TRBJ2-7 few - TRBV5-6 CASSVSGHLYEQYF TGTGCCAGCAGCGTATCGGGACACCTCTACGAGCAGTACTTC
15 TRBJ1-5 few TRBD1 TRBV28 CASSLDHRGGQPQHF TGTGCCAGCAGTTTAGACCACAGGGGTGGTCAGCCCCAGCATTTT
18 TRBJ2-1 many - TRBV20-1 CSARDPLSRDSSYNEQFF TGCAGTGCTAGAGATCCCTTATCCCGGGACTCCTCCTACAATGAGCAGTTCTTC
13 TRBJ1-1 - - TRBV7-6 CASSSNINTEAFF TGTGCCAGCAGCTCCAACATCAACACTGAAGCTTTCTTT
15 TRBJ2-7 - - TRBV16 CASSHPDRSPYEQYF TGTGCCAGCAGCCATCCCGACCGATCCCCCTACGAGCAGTACTTC
18 TRBJ2-2 many TRBD2 TRBV18 CASSPPGVAGPLTGELFF TGTGCCAGCTCACCACCGGGAGTAGCGGGTCCTCTGACCGGGGAGCTGTTTTTT
14 TRBJ2-5 many - TRBV6-5 CASSYYVGSETQYF TGTGCCAGCAGTTATTACGTGGGGTCAGAGACCCAGTACTTC
14 TRBJ1-6 - TRBD1 TRBV30 CAWREQGRKPALHF TGTGCCTGGAGGGAACAGGGGCGCAAACCGGCCCTCCACTTT
16 TRBJ2-1 - - TRBV7-9 CASSLELWTGHNEQFF TGTGCCAGCAGCTTAGAGTTATGGACGGGCCACAATGAGCAGTTCTTC
14 TRBJ2-7 few TRBD2 TRBV20-1 CSARDTSGAYEQYF TGCAGTGCTAGAGATACTAGCGGAGCCTACGAGCAGTACTTC
14 TRBJ1-1 - TRBD1 TRBV5-6 CASSWTGRYTEAFF TGTGCCAGCAGCTGGACAGGGAGGTACACTGAAGCTTTCTTT
16 TRBJ1-3 few - TRBV5-4 CASSAEPQGSGNTIYF TGTGCCAGCAGCGCCGAGCCCCAGGGCTCTGGAAACACCATATATTTT
13 TRBJ2-3 - - TRBV27 CASSSGTSDTQYF TGTGCCAGCAGTTCTGGGACTTCAGATACGCAGTATTTT
15 TRBJ2-2 few - TRBV4-1 CASSWVKDRNGELFF TGCGCCAGCAGTTGGGTAAAGGATAGGAACGGGGAGCTGTTTTTT
19 TRBJ2-1 - TRBD2 TRBV23-1 CASSQGLAGGREIHNEQFF TGCGCCAGCAGTCAGGGACTAGCGGGAGGCCGGGAGATACACAATGAGCAGTTCTTC
16 TRBJ2-1 few - TRBV5-5 CASSQAAVGSYNEQFF TGTGCCAGCAGCCAAGCCGCCGTAGGCTCCTACAATGAGCAGTTCTTC
14 TRBJ2-2 few - TRBV12-5 CASGLPTGTGELFF TGTGCTAGTGGTTTGCCTACGGGAACCGGGGAGCTGTTTTTT
14 TRBJ1-3 - - TRBV30 CAWSAGTYGNTIYF TGTGCCTGGAGCGCCGGGACATACGGAAACACCATATATTTT
13 TRBJ1-2 - TRBD1 TRBV20-1 CSARLTGGGGYTF TGCAGTGCTCGCCTGACAGGGGGCGGGGGCTACACCTTC
15 TRBJ2-5 few TRBD2 TRBV7-9 CASSINLAGAETQYF TGTGCCAGCAGCATTAACCTAGCGGGGGCAGAGACCCAGTACTTC
15 TRBJ2-1 - - TRBV9 CASSVAGGLFNEQFF TGTGCCAGCAGCGTAGCGGGGGGCCTCTTCAATGAGCAGTTCTTC
13 TRBJ2-5 many - TRBV7-2 CASSLGVAETQYF TGTGCCAGCAGCTTAGGTGTAGCAGAGACCCAGTACTTC
18 TRBJ1-2 - - TRBV29-1 CSVYHYPPDSHDHYGYTF TGCAGCGTTTACCATTACCCGCCAGACAGCCACGACCACTATGGCTACACCTTC
19 TRBJ2-3 few TRBD2 TRBV4-3 CASSQDRLAGLLRTDTQYF TGCGCCAGCAGCCAAGATCGACTAGCGGGCCTTCTCCGCACAGATACGCAGTATTTT
13 TRBJ2-7 - - TRBV29-1 CSASTGGTYEQYF TGCAGCGCATCGACAGGTGGGACCTACGAGCAGTACTTC
12 TRBJ2-1 few TRBD1 TRBV12-3/TRBV12-4 CASTHGTGEQFF TGTGCCAGCACCCACGGGACAGGCGAGCAGTTCTTC
13 TRBJ2-3 - TRBD1 TRBV29-1 CSVEGDRRATQYF TGCAGCGTTGAAGGGGACAGGCGAGCAACGCAGTATTTT
16 TRBJ2-5 - - TRBV11-2 CASSLDLAAPQETQYF TGTGCCAGCAGCTTAGATTTAGCGGCACCCCAAGAGACCCAGTACTTC
16 TRBJ2-1 many TRBD1 TRBV25-1 CASSDMTGSSYNEQFF TGTGCCAGCAGTGACATGACAGGGAGCTCCTACAATGAGCAGTTCTTC
15 TRBJ2-7 few TRBD1 TRBV27 CASSPERQGKYEQYF TGTGCCAGCAGTCCCGAACGACAGGGAAAATACGAGCAGTACTTC
15 TRBJ2-3 few - TRBV7-6 CASSLAERSTDTQYF TGTGCCAGCAGCTTAGCGGAGCGGAGCACAGATACGCAGTATTTT
18 TRBJ2-3 many TRBD2 TRBV7-2 CASSLSPGTSGRIDTQYF TGTGCCAGCAGCCTCTCCCCCGGGACTAGCGGGAGAATAGATACGCAGTATTTT
13 TRBJ2-7 - - TRBV5-1 CASSLAGHYEQYF TGCGCCAGCAGCTTGGCGGGACACTACGAGCAGTACTTC
14 TRBJ1-1 few - TRBV3-1 CASSHQGRGTEAFF TGTGCCAGCAGTCACCAGGGGAGGGGCACTGAAGCTTTCTTT
14 TRBJ2-1 - - TRBV19 CASSIAGTYNEQFF TGTGCCAGTAGTATTGCGGGTACCTACAATGAGCAGTTCTTC
18 TRBJ2-7 few TRBD1 TRBV18 CASSPRIRDRGLIAEQYF TGTGCCAGCTCACCACGAATACGGGACAGGGGCTTGATTGCCGAGCAGTACTTC
16 TRBJ1-5 - TRBD1 TRBV20-1 CSASPSDRVSNQPQHF TGCAGTGCTAGCCCCTCAGACAGGGTTAGCAATCAGCCCCAGCATTTT
16 TRBJ2-1 - TRBD2 TRBV4-1 CASSSPGGRASDEQFF TGCGCCAGCAGCTCCCCGGGGGGAAGGGCCAGCGATGAGCAGTTCTTC
15 TRBJ2-3 few - TRBV15 CATSNWGGKGDTQYF TGTGCCACCAGCAACTGGGGGGGCAAAGGAGATACGCAGTATTTT
12 TRBJ1-2 - TRBD1 TRBV19 CAARGPDYGYTF TGTGCCGCCAGGGGGCCCGACTATGGCTACACCTTC
16 TRBJ1-1 - TRBD1 TRBV6-2/TRBV6-3 CASSYYLQGPLTEAFF TGTGCCAGCAGTTACTACCTACAGGGGCCGCTCACTGAAGCTTTCTTT
17 TRBJ2-1 few - TRBV7-9 CASSFPRGPGSYNEQFF TGTGCCAGCAGCTTCCCCCGCGGGCCAGGATCCTACAATGAGCAGTTCTTC
15 TRBJ1-2 many - TRBV5-1 CASNPGSRLNYGYTF TGCGCCAGCAATCCGGGCAGCCGTCTTAACTATGGCTACACCTTC
15 TRBJ2-5 - - TRBV2 CASSEVVGIGETQYF TGTGCCAGCAGTGAAGTCGTAGGGATCGGAGAGACCCAGTACTTC
14 TRBJ2-7 few - TRBV6-2/TRBV6-3 CASRELSEGGEQYF TGTGCCAGCCGTGAATTATCCGAGGGTGGCGAGCAGTACTTC
13 TRBJ2-2 many - TRBV12-3/TRBV12-4 CASSLGGPGELFF TGTGCCAGCAGTTTAGGGGGCCCCGGGGAGCTGTTTTTT
15 TRBJ2-5 few - TRBV5-1 CASRARLLGQETQYF TGCGCCAGCAGAGCTAGGCTCCTTGGACAAGAGACCCAGTACTTC
16 TRBJ2-2 - TRBD1 TRBV7-3 CASSTDRAMNTGELFF TGTGCCAGCAGCACGGACAGGGCCATGAACACCGGGGAGCTGTTTTTT
14 TRBJ2-7 - TRBD2 TRBV12-3/TRBV12-4 CASRTSGTPYEQYF TGTGCCAGCAGGACTAGCGGGACTCCCTACGAGCAGTACTTC
16 TRBJ2-3 - - TRBV27 CASSFLVLGGPDTQYF TGTGCCAGCAGTTTTCTGGTTTTGGGTGGGCCAGATACGCAGTATTTT
16 TRBJ2-2 few - TRBV15 CATSGQGRPNTGELFF TGTGCCACCAGCGGCCAAGGGAGGCCCAACACCGGGGAGCTGTTTTTT
15 TRBJ2-5 few - TRBV5-1 CASSSVVGGQETQYF TGCGCCAGCAGCTCGGTGGTTGGGGGCCAAGAGACCCAGTACTTC